Following are 23 T cell receptor beta chains from one sample sequenced in a study of blood T cells in healthy people across ages. Then a second PCR, running about 6 to 12 cycles, was carried out with a sample-barcoded 5' primer and a J-beta primer mix. One entry per CDR3 protein results from TCRdb running MiXCR on the 5' RACE reads. The sample lists 1,500,000 or so distinct CDR3 sequences, 42% occurring once. What was sequenced was blood. The source of these receptors is a woman aged 18-29 years in good health.

V is TRBV2 and J is TRBJ1-2; D is uncertain. This CDR3 spans 12 amino acids. CDR1 and CDR2 (germline): SNHLY, FYNNEI. Between the trimmed V and J ends, which lost 3 bases and 7 bases, there was a span of 9 bases. CDR3 nucleotides: TGTGCCAGCAGTGAGAGCCAGAGTGGCTACACCTTC. It yields the protein CASSESQSGYTF.

The chain couples TRBV7-9 to TRBJ1-1; the D gene is possibly TRBD1 (5 bases). This CDR3 is built from 15 residues. Germline CDR1 and CDR2: SEHNR and FQNEAQ (reference sequence). V gave up 5 bases and J gave up 3 bases, with 16 bases separating them. In DNA, the CDR3 is TGTGCCAGCAGCGGCGGGGCGATGCTGGACACTGAAGCTTTCTTT. Its translation is CASSGGAMLDTEAFF.

V usage is TRBV12-3 or TRBV12-4 and J usage is TRBJ2-3; 12 nucleotides align to TRBD2. V gave up 6 bases and J gave up 2 bases; unmatched junction bases: 6. The CDR3 extends over 16 amino acids. CDR3 bases: TGTGCCAGCAGCCAGGGACTAGCGGGTCCCACAGATACGCAGTATTTT. The encoded protein is CASSQGLAGPTDTQYF.

As to this clonotype: The junction departs from germline at one end; a sequencing error may be responsible. The chain recombines TRBV7-2 with TRBJ2-3; D is unclear. Germline V gene data show CDR1 as SGHTA and CDR2 as FQGNSA. The CDR3 covers 12 residues. CDR3 amino acids: CASSLDLVAQYF. The CDR3, as DNA: TGTGCCAGCAGTTTAGACTTGGTTGCGCAGTATTTT. The complete variable domain, with remaining parts taken from reference TRBV7-2 and TRBJ2-3, reads GAGVSQSPSNKVTEKGKDVELRCDPISGHTALYWYRQSLGQGLEFLIYFQGNSAPDKSGLPSDRFSAERTGGSVSTLTIQRTQQEDSAVYLCASSLDLVAQYFGPGTRLTVL.

This clonotype came up a few times. J is TRBJ2-3 and V is TRBV29-1, with D hard to call. There are 11 residues in the CDR3. Trimming cost V 2 bases and J 10 bases, with 10 bases left between them. From germline, CDR1 is SQVTM and CDR2 ANQGSEA. Here the CDR3 DNA reads TGCAGCGTTGAAACGGTTAGGTCGCAGTATTTT. It yields the protein CSVETVRSQYF.

Note on this clonotype: A read error may account for a junction end that differs from germline. The rearrangement uses TRBV20-1 and TRBJ2-7; 11 nucleotides match TRBD1. Germline CDR1 is DFQATT and CDR2 is SNEGSKA (reference sequence). The CDR3 is made up of 16 amino acids. The CDR3 is CSARDPGQGDSYEQYF. In DNA, the CDR3 is TGCAGTGCTCGAGATCCGGGACAGGGGGATTCCTACGAGCAGTACTTC.

This chain connects TRBV15 to TRBJ2-1, with 7 bases that match TRBD2. Germline V lookup: CDR1 LNHNV, CDR2 YYDKDF (reference sequence). Trimming at V came to 3 bases and at J to 0 bases, leaving 5 bases not matched to a gene. This CDR3 has 16 amino acids. The CDR3 DNA follows: TGTGCCACCAGCAGGTCGGGGGGTTCCTCCTACAATGAGCAGTTCTTC. Its protein product is CATSRSGGSSYNEQFF.

This clonotype appeared a few times. The chain recombines TRBV10-3 with TRBJ2-3, with D possibly matching TRBD2 (6 bases). Germline V gene lookup returns CDR1 ENHRY and CDR2 SYGVKD. This CDR3 contains 12 residues. With 9 bases removed from V and 2 bases from J, the gap between germline ends came to 9 bases. CDR3 amino acids: CAIRGNTDTQYF. The CDR3 bases are TGTGCCATACGGGGGAACACAGATACGCAGTATTTT.

The chain has TRBV20-1 and TRBJ2-5, with TRBD2 identical over 9 bases. With V trimmed by 6 bases and J by 1 base, 24 bases remained unmatched. This CDR3 is 20 amino acids long. Germline V lookup: CDR1 DFQATT, CDR2 SNEGSKA (reference sequence). The CDR3 DNA follows: TGCAGTGCCCCGGCAATGTCTAGCGGGATTTACGAGCAGGCCCAAGAGACCCAGTACTTC. It is translated as CSAPAMSSGIYEQAQETQYF.

The chain links TRBV7-9 to TRBJ1-4; D is undetermined. The CDR3 extends over 13 amino acids. The germline V gene encodes CDR1 SEHNR and CDR2 FQNEAQ (reference sequence). The ends were cut back, 3 bases at V and 8 bases at J, with 10 bases in the middle. CDR3 sequence: CASSFREAEKLFF. The CDR3 DNA is TGTGCCAGCAGCTTCCGAGAAGCGGAAAAACTGTTTTTT.

This clonotype was seen more than once but under ten times. The chain recombines TRBV7-6 with TRBJ1-1, with a tentative D call TRBD1 (5 bases). Germline CDR1 and CDR2: SGHVS and FNYEAQ. The ends were cut back, 5 bases at V and 5 bases at J, with 12 bases in the middle. CDR3 size: 13 residues. The CDR3 bases are TGTGCCAGCAGCGTAGGGGCCCGAACTGAAGCTTTCTTT. This codes for CASSVGARTEAFF.

The chain couples TRBV29-1 to TRBJ2-1; maybe TRBD1 (5 bases). Germline lookup yields CDR1 SQVTM and CDR2 ANQGSEA. The CDR3 contains 17 residues. V was clipped by 2 bases and J by 2 bases, with 19 bases between them. CDR3: CSVESQVAAATYNEQFF. The CDR3 bases are TGCAGCGTTGAATCACAGGTGGCGGCGGCAACCTACAATGAGCAGTTCTTC.

This clonotype was observed a few times. V is TRBV12-3 or TRBV12-4 and J is TRBJ2-7, with D possibly matching TRBD1 (6 bases). V lost 7 bases and J 2 bases, leaving 9 bases between the germline ends. This CDR3 contains 12 residues. The CDR3, as DNA: TGTGCCAGCACCCAGGGGACCTACGAGCAGTACTTC. Amino acids: CASTQGTYEQYF.

Of note for this clonotype: One end of the junction fails to match germline, which may point to a read error. V usage is TRBV7-9 and J usage is TRBJ1-2; no clear D gene. Germline assignment: CDR1 SEHNR and CDR2 FQNEAQ (reference sequence). This CDR3 region has 14 residues. CDR3 sequence: CASSVAWASTGYTF. The CDR3, as DNA: TGTGCCAGCAGCGTAGCCTGGGCCTCTACTGGCTACACCTTC.

The rearrangement uses TRBV6-5 and TRBJ2-7; D ambiguous. CDR1 is MNHEY and CDR2 is SVGAGI in the germline V gene. Trimming left V 2 bases short and J 2 bases short, with 13 bases between. The CDR3 runs to 15 residues. The CDR3, as DNA: TGTGCCAGCAGTTACCGAGAGAAGGTAACCTACGAGCAGTACTTC. Translated, it gives CASSYREKVTYEQYF.

This clonotype was found many times. The V and J genes are TRBV11-2 and TRBJ1-1; D gene unclear. V shed 1 base and J shed 5 bases, with 8 bases lying between them. Germline V lookup: CDR1 SGHAT, CDR2 FQNNGV. The CDR3 runs to 13 residues. The CDR3 sequence is CASSLGLRTEAFF. Written as DNA, the CDR3 is TGTGCCAGCAGCTTAGGTTTACGGACTGAAGCTTTCTTT.

The chain joins TRBV6-5 to TRBJ2-7; D not certain. CDR1 and CDR2 from the germline V gene are MNHEY and SVGAGI. V was shortened by 6 bases and J by 3 bases, with 18 bases between the two germline ends. This CDR3 contains 15 residues. The chain's CDR3 is CASRLIRASVYEQYF. For the CDR3, the DNA is TGTGCCAGCAGACTCATCCGGGCCTCCGTCTACGAGCAGTACTTC.

The rearrangement uses TRBV6-6 and TRBJ1-6, with D perhaps matching TRBD1 (6 bases). The CDR3 loop spans 16 amino acids. The germline gives CDR1 MNHNY, CDR2 SVGAGI (reference sequence). Trimming cost V 2 bases and J 9 bases, with 17 bases left between them. The CDR3 is CASSYRGGQDGSPLHF. DNA for the CDR3: TGTGCCAGCAGTTACCGCGGGGGGCAGGATGGTTCACCCCTCCACTTT.

The chain combines TRBV10-3 with TRBJ2-6; 9 bases line up with TRBD2. The CDR3 sequence is 18 residues long. Germline lookup yields CDR1 ENHRY and CDR2 SYGVKD. V was pared by 1 base and J by 0 bases, with 4 bases of the junction left unmatched. The CDR3 DNA reads TGTGCCATCAGTGAGTTACTAGCGGGCGGCTCTGGGGCCAACGTCCTGACTTTC. This gives the protein CAISELLAGGSGANVLTF.

The chain's CDR3 is CASSPVPGSRYGYTF. The CDR3 nucleotides read TGTGCCAGCAGCCCCGTCCCAGGGTCTCGGTATGGCTACACCTTC. The chain joins TRBV3-1 to TRBJ1-2; perhaps TRBD1 as D (5 bases). V was trimmed by 4 bases and J by 5 bases, leaving 17 bases between them. Germline CDR1 and CDR2: LGHDT and YNNKEL (reference sequence). This CDR3 comprises 15 residues.

V usage is TRBV11-1 and J usage is TRBJ2-4; 8 bases map to TRBD1. The CDR3 is 15 amino acids. Unmatched junction bases numbered 18, after V lost 7 bases and J lost 13 bases. CDR1 and CDR2 (germline): SGHAT, FQDESV (reference sequence). CDR3 in amino acids: CASKDRDSSYNEQYF. The CDR3 nucleotides are TGTGCCAGCAAGGACAGGGACAGCTCCTACAATGAGCAGTACTTC.

The sample holds a few counts of this clonotype. The chain is built from TRBV24-1 and TRBJ2-1, with D possibly being TRBD2 (6 bases). The V gene's germline CDR1 is KGHDR and CDR2 SFDVKD. This CDR3 region has 16 residues. V lost 2 bases and J 2 bases, leaving 12 bases between the germline ends. CDR3 region: CATSDSIPGAYNEQFF. The CDR3 region has the DNA TGTGCCACCAGTGATTCAATCCCGGGGGCCTACAATGAGCAGTTCTTC.

The rearrangement joins TRBV20-1 to TRBJ2-5; 8 bases align to TRBD2. Germline lookup yields CDR1 DFQATT and CDR2 SNEGSKA (reference sequence). V was pared by 2 bases and J by 11 bases, with 13 bases of the junction left unmatched. The CDR3 is 14 amino acids. CDR3 DNA sequence: TGCAGTGCTAGAACCGCGGGAGGAATTCGTGAGCAGTACTTC. It encodes CSARTAGGIREQYF.